This TCR beta chain was identified during a study of T cell responses to AZD1222 COVID-19 vaccine. Study summary: Analysis merged second doses at about 4 or about 12 weeks.

Per germline, CDR1 SGHRS and CDR2 YFSETQ. V was clipped by 2 bases and J by 2 bases; unmatched bases: 10. This CDR3 comprises 16 residues. Measured with immunoSEQ multiplex PCR; TCRdb has only the in-frame clones, and not every one. The sample lists 110,000 to 150,000 clones; about 93% were seen once. Study-wide points: Donor demographics were predominantly white British with a female majority; clonal diversity may be underestimated.

Points on this clone: The antigen remains undetermined.

This receptor was taken from an adult in good health. V and J are TRBV5-1 and TRBJ2-7, with 7 bases aligning to TRBD1. This specimen consisted of peripheral blood, obtained on day 0 of AZD1222 vaccination. The CDR3 DNA follows: TGCGCCAGCAGCTTCCGATACAGGGGACCACCCTACGAGCAGTACTTC. Translating it yields CASSFRYRGPPYEQYF.